This entry lists 19 T cell receptor beta chains sequenced from one sample in a study of blood T cell repertoires in COVID-19. Sequencing was performed with immunoSEQ multiplex PCR; in TCRdb, only in-frame clones are kept and a portion is missing. The sample shows roughly 240,000 clones, 83% of them seen only once. Sample: peripheral blood. These receptors all stem from a man in his sixties who had recovered from COVID-19.

The chain couples TRBV3-1 (or the pseudogene TRBV3-2) to TRBJ1-2, with 7 bases fitting TRBD1. Germline CDR1 and CDR2: LGHDT and YNNKEL (reference sequence). The J segment lost 5 bases and the V segment lost 3 bases, leaving 9 bases of the junction unmatched. The length of the CDR3 is 15 residues. The CDR3 loop is CASSQNRGRGYGYTF. The CDR3 coding sequence is TGTGCCAGCAGCCAGAACAGGGGTAGAGGGTATGGCTACACCTTC.

The chain recombines TRBV6-4 with TRBJ2-7; tentatively, D is TRBD1 (6 bases). This CDR3 spans 13 amino acids. Germline CDR1 reads MRHNA; CDR2 reads SNTAGT. V dropped 5 bases and J dropped 3 bases, with 11 bases sitting between them. The CDR3 nucleotides are TGTGCCAGCAGTTCAACGGGACACTACGAGCAGTACTTC. Its protein product is CASSSTGHYEQYF.

V is TRBV7-9 and J is TRBJ1-2; no reliable D call. V lost 5 bases, J lost 7 bases, and 17 bases lay in between. The CDR3 runs 14 residues. CDR1 and CDR2 (germline): SEHNR, FQNEAQ (reference sequence). The CDR3 loop is CASSPDGKSSGYTF. CDR3 nucleotide sequence: TGTGCCAGCAGCCCCGATGGCAAGTCTAGTGGCTACACCTTC.

The chain joins TRBV5-1 to TRBJ2-7; 10 nucleotides match TRBD1. This CDR3 spans 15 amino acids. Germline V CDR1 and CDR2: SGHRS, YFSETQ. V gave up 2 bases and J gave up 1 base; unmatched junction bases: 3. CDR3 loop: CASSLWTGGSYEQYF. CDR3 bases: TGCGCCAGCAGCTTATGGACAGGGGGTTCCTACGAGCAGTACTTC. Combining the CDR3 with reference TRBV5-1 and TRBJ2-7 gives the whole variable domain KAGVTQTPRYLIKTRGQQVTLSCSPISGHRSVSWYQQTPGQGLQFLFEYFSETQRNKGNFPGRFSGRQFSNSRSEMNVSTLELGDSALYLCASSLWTGGSYEQYFGPGTRLTVT.

The chain links TRBV6-5 to TRBJ2-7, with D possibly TRBD1 on 6 matching bases. V was trimmed by 5 bases and J by 4 bases, leaving 12 bases between them. CDR3 length equals 13 residues. Germline V lookup: CDR1 MNHEY, CDR2 SVGAGI. The CDR3 here is CASSIGQIYEQYF. In DNA, the CDR3 is TGTGCCAGCAGTATTGGACAGATTTACGAGCAGTACTTC.

V gene TRBV4-1 combines with J gene TRBJ2-3; TRBD2 matches 12 bases. Looked up from germline, CDR1 is MGHRA and CDR2 is YSYEKL. The CDR3 has 21 amino acids. J was trimmed by 0 bases and V by 1 base; bases with no gene match: 14. CDR3: CASSQVAPSGLAGGSTDTQYF. The CDR3 DNA is TGCGCCAGCAGCCAAGTTGCCCCCTCTGGGCTAGCGGGAGGGAGCACAGATACGCAGTATTTT.

V and J are TRBV27 and TRBJ2-1; TRBD2 aligns across 12 bases. CDR3 length: 16 amino acids. Germline V gene lookup returns CDR1 MNHEY and CDR2 SMNVEV (reference sequence). With V trimmed by 0 bases and J by 7 bases, 4 bases remained unmatched. The CDR3 sequence is CASSLSPSGRGNEQFF. DNA of the CDR3: TGTGCCAGCAGTTTATCCCCTAGCGGGAGGGGTAATGAGCAGTTCTTC.

The chain links TRBV2 to TRBJ2-5; tentative D call: TRBD2 (5 bases). The CDR3 is made up of 14 amino acids. The germline V and J ends were trimmed by 2 bases and 5 bases, with 12 bases remaining between them. The germline CDR1 and CDR2 sequences are SNHLY and FYNNEI. In DNA form, the CDR3 reads TGTGCCAGCAGTGAACTAGCCAATGGTGAGACCCAGTACTTC. This translates into CASSELANGETQYF.

The chain is built from TRBV11-2 and TRBJ1-1; no clear D. Trimming left V 7 bases short and J 3 bases short, with 18 bases between. CDR1 is SGHAT, CDR2 FQNNGV, per germline. This CDR3 is built from 15 residues. CDR3 protein: CASTRERVGDTEAFF. In DNA, the CDR3 is TGTGCCAGCACCCGGGAGAGGGTTGGGGACACTGAAGCTTTCTTT.

V is TRBV11-3 and J is TRBJ2-7, with D possibly matching TRBD2 (6 bases). Per germline, CDR1 SGHNT and CDR2 YENEEA. The CDR3 consists of 16 residues. V lost 1 base and J 2 bases, leaving 15 bases between the germline ends. CDR3 in DNA: TGTGCCAGCAGCTTAGTTGGGGGGTTGGAACCCTACGAGCAGTACTTC. Its protein product is CASSLVGGLEPYEQYF.

The rearrangement uses TRBV15 and TRBJ1-4; D is ambiguous. The CDR3 consists of 14 residues. In germline, CDR1 is LNHNV, CDR2 YYDKDF (reference sequence). V lost 1 base and J 7 bases, leaving 10 bases between the germline ends. This CDR3 is CATSRASGREKLFF. The CDR3 coding sequence is TGTGCCACCAGCAGAGCTTCTGGCCGTGAAAAACTGTTTTTT.

The chain is built from TRBV5-8 and TRBJ2-5; 10 bases are shared with TRBD2. Germline V CDR1 and CDR2: SGHTS, YDEGEE. J gave up 5 bases and V 4 bases, and 17 bases lay outside the gene matches. CDR3 length: 18 amino acids. The CDR3 sequence: CASSPSRIAGGAGETQYF. The DNA of the CDR3 is TGTGCCAGCAGCCCCTCTAGGATAGCGGGAGGCGCCGGGGAGACCCAGTACTTC.

The chain couples TRBV7-2 to TRBJ2-5, with 10 nucleotides matching TRBD2. Germline V gives CDR1 SGHTA, CDR2 FQGNSA. Germline trimming cut 6 bases from V and 5 bases from J; bases unmatched to any gene: 9. This CDR3 contains 15 residues. CDR3 DNA: TGTGCCAGCAGAACGGGACTAGCGTCGTGGGAGACCCAGTACTTC. Its protein is CASRTGLASWETQYF.

CDR3 residues: CASSPLAGEETQYF. DNA of the CDR3: TGTGCCAGCTCACCACTAGCGGGAGAAGAGACCCAGTACTTC. V usage is TRBV18 and J usage is TRBJ2-5, with 9 bases lining up with TRBD2. CDR1 and CDR2 from the germline V gene are KGHSH and LQKENI. This CDR3 comprises 14 residues. V shed 1 base and J 3 bases; nucleotides not matched to a gene: 0.

The chain is built from TRBV2 and TRBJ1-5, with 7 nucleotides matching TRBD1. Germline CDR1 is SNHLY and CDR2 is FYNNEI. V lost 3 bases, J lost 3 bases, and 5 bases stayed unmatched. CDR3 length equals 15 residues. CDR3 in DNA: TGTGCCAGCAGTGAGACAGGGCGTCCCAATCAGCCCCAGCATTTT. It codes for CASSETGRPNQPQHF.

The rearrangement joins TRBV5-1 to TRBJ1-5, with D perhaps matching TRBD1 (5 bases). V lost 2 bases and J 3 bases, leaving 12 bases between the germline ends. The CDR3 is 15 amino acids. Germline V gives CDR1 SGHRS, CDR2 YFSETQ. CDR3 loop: CASSFGGDYNQPQHF. The CDR3 DNA sequence: TGCGCCAGCAGCTTTGGAGGGGATTACAATCAGCCCCAGCATTTT.

CDR3 in amino acids: CASSLETGARNNEQFF. The CDR3 nucleotides read TGTGCCAGCAGCTTGGAAACAGGGGCCAGAAACAATGAGCAGTTCTTC. The chain links TRBV11-3 to TRBJ2-1; 7 nucleotides agree with TRBD1. CDR1 and CDR2 (germline): SGHNT, YENEEA. The length of the CDR3 is 16 residues. The J segment lost 5 bases and the V segment lost 3 bases, leaving 10 bases of the junction unmatched.

Comment on this clone: The junction and the germline gene differ at one end; a read error may be behind it. The genes are TRBV5-1 and TRBJ2-1, with 12 nucleotides matching TRBD1. Germline CDR1 SGHRS, CDR2 YFSETQ. The CDR3 runs to 17 residues. CDR3 protein: CASSQKPGQGAYSEQFF. In DNA, the CDR3 is TGCGCCAGCAGCCAAAAACCGGGACAGGGGGCTTACAGTGAGCAGTTCTTC.

The gene calls are TRBV28 and TRBJ1-4, with D maybe TRBD1 (5 bases). Trimming shortened V by 3 bases and J by 8 bases, and 16 bases separated the two germline ends. The CDR3 sequence is 15 residues long. CDR1 is MDHEN and CDR2 is SYDVKM in the germline V gene. The chain's CDR3 is CASSLGGSGAEKLFF. The CDR3 coding sequence is TGTGCCAGCAGTTTGGGGGGGTCAGGAGCGGAAAAACTGTTTTTT.